This note documents a single TCR beta chain sequence. Its cognate antigen is unknown. V gave up 6 bases and J gave up 0 bases, with 14 bases separating them. Germline CDR1 and CDR2: SQVTM and ANQGSEA. This CDR3 region has 15 residues. Next came a second PCR, run for about 7 to 12 cycles, which used a sample-barcoded 5' primer along with a J-beta primer mix. TCRdb fed the 5' RACE reads into MiXCR, producing one record per CDR3 protein. Among some 1.4 million distinct CDR3 sequences listed, 42% were seen once. This entry is derived from a study of blood T cells in healthy people across ages. In terms of origin and age, donors were healthy Caucasian individuals from Russia aged about 6 to 95. Overall study results and limits: Long-lived and aged donors differed, with more naive CD4+ cells and higher diversity in the long-lived.

Sequenced input: blood. The rearrangement joins TRBV29-1 to TRBJ2-2, with unresolved D. The TCR was taken from a woman aged 18-35 years in good health. The CDR3 DNA reads as TGCAGCGTGTCCCCGACTGACACGAACACCGGGGAGCTGTTTTTT. Its protein product is CSVSPTDTNTGELFF.